The clone carrying this T cell receptor beta chain has a single count. Its cognate antigen is unknown. The PCR made use of 60 Vbeta and 13 Jbeta primers. Measured with immunoSEQ multiplex PCR; TCRdb has only the in-frame clones, and not every one. The sample holds tens of thousands of clones, around 80% seen once. The CDR3 totals 15 residues. The trim removed 6 bases at V and 1 base at J, leaving 7 bases unmatched. The germline CDR1 and CDR2 sequences are MNHNY and SVGAGI (reference sequence). The data were obtained in a study of cytomegalovirus exposure and HLA in healthy donors. Study results and caveats: Researchers had no immune exposure information except CMV serostatus available. Within the data, a cluster of highly shared sequence variants was likely a sequencing artifact. Listed as cytomegalovirus-associated were over 150 TCR beta chains. A missense variant in DCLRE1C was later tied to TCR beta V- and J-gene trimming.

The source of this sequence is a man aged 25-45 years in good health and CMV-seronegative. V is TRBV6-6 and J is TRBJ2-3; 7 bases map to TRBD1. The sequenced sample was PBMCs. The CDR3 region is CASRQYTGGTDTQYF. The CDR3 bases are TGTGCCAGCAGACAATACACAGGGGGCACAGATACGCAGTATTTT.